The 29 T cell receptor beta chains below all came from one sample that was sequenced in a study of CD8+ T cells in alopecia areata. cDNA reverse transcribed from extracted RNA served as the sequencing template. Sequencing used immunoSEQ multiplex PCR; TCRdb keeps in-frame clones, though not all of them. The sample carries 140,000 to 150,000 clones, 54% recorded once. The treatment: oral pan-JAK inhibitor, 5-10 mg twice daily. Sequencing used CD8+ T cells sorted from blood, obtained at week 4, from a patient treated with tofacitinib. The receptors were sampled from a human donor with alopecia areata.

This clone was seen a few times. The J gene is TRBJ1-1, the V gene TRBV29-1; no clear D. Per the germline V gene, CDR1 is SQVTM and CDR2 is ANQGSEA. There are 13 residues in the CDR3. Trimming stripped 1 base from V and 1 base from J, with 7 bases between. The CDR3 nucleotides are TGCAGCGTTGAAGGACTCGGGAACACTGAAGCTTTCTTT. This sequence encodes CSVEGLGNTEAFF. The entire variable domain, with the rest obtained from reference TRBV29-1 and TRBJ1-1, is as follows: SAVISQKPSRDICQRGTSLTIQCQVDSQVTMMFWYRQQPGQSLTLIATANQGSEATYESGFVIDKFPISRPNLTFSTLTVSNMSPEDSSIYLCSVEGLGNTEAFFGQGTRLTVV.

The rearrangement links TRBV11-2 to TRBJ2-4; perhaps TRBD1 as D (6 bases). The CDR3 is made up of 13 amino acids. With 0 bases removed from V and 9 bases from J, the gap between germline ends came to 9 bases. Germline CDR1 is SGHAT and CDR2 is FQNNGV. The CDR3 coding sequence is TGTGCCAGCAGCTTAGAACAGGGAACCATTCAGTACTTC. Protein product: CASSLEQGTIQYF. Using reference TRBV11-2 and TRBJ2-4 for the parts outside the CDR3, the full variable domain is EAGVAQSPRYKIIEKRQSVAFWCNPISGHATLYWYQQILGQGPKLLIQFQNNGVVDDSQLPKDRFSAERLKGVDSTLKIQPAKLEDSAVYLCASSLEQGTIQYFGAGTRLSVL.

The chain uses TRBV7-9 and TRBJ2-5; D is undetermined. Trimming shortened V by 1 base and J by 5 bases, and 14 bases separated the two germline ends. This CDR3 has 15 residues. The germline gives CDR1 SEHNR, CDR2 FQNEAQ (reference sequence). CDR3: CASSLGGLLRETQYF. The CDR3 DNA sequence: TGTGCCAGCAGCTTAGGAGGCCTCCTTAGGGAGACCCAGTACTTC.

The V call is TRBV2, the J call TRBJ1-1; TRBD1 is a possible D gene (6 bases). The germline gives CDR1 SNHLY, CDR2 FYNNEI. V was trimmed by 7 bases and J by 5 bases, leaving 17 bases between them. This CDR3 comprises 14 residues. The CDR3 here is CASTSTGYLTEAFF. The CDR3 coding sequence is TGTGCCAGCACTTCCACAGGGTATTTGACTGAAGCTTTCTTT.

This sequence joins TRBV5-4 and TRBJ1-1; D gene ambiguous. V gave up 0 bases and J gave up 8 bases, with 5 bases separating them. The CDR3 runs to 11 residues. Germline V CDR1 and CDR2: SGHNT, YYREEE (reference sequence). The CDR3 reads CASSLAQEAFF. The CDR3 DNA sequence: TGTGCCAGCAGCTTGGCACAGGAAGCTTTCTTT. Filled out from reference TRBV5-4 and TRBJ1-1, the complete variable domain reads ETGVTQSPTHLIKTRGQQVTLRCSSQSGHNTVSWYQQALGQGPQFIFQYYREEENGRGNFPPRFSGLQFPNYSSELNVNALELDDSALYLCASSLAQEAFFGQGTRLTVV.

This clone was seen a handful of times. The J gene is TRBJ1-1, the V gene TRBV18; D not certain. Germline CDR1 KGHSH, CDR2 LQKENI. The CDR3 contains 14 residues. V was clipped by 3 bases and J by 4 bases, with 12 bases between them. CDR3: CASSPGPSSTEAFF. In nucleotides, the CDR3 is TGTGCCAGCTCACCGGGCCCCTCGAGCACTGAAGCTTTCTTT.

As concerns this clone: Other DNA sequences in this specimen translate into the identical CDR3. The chain recombines TRBV29-1 with TRBJ1-1; no definite D call. Germline values: CDR1 SQVTM, CDR2 ANQGSEA. V gave up 6 bases and J gave up 1 base, with 6 bases separating them. The CDR3 totals 11 residues. The CDR3 here is CSVPANTEAFF. For the CDR3, the DNA is TGCAGCGTCCCCGCGAACACTGAAGCTTTCTTT.

This chain links TRBV15 with TRBJ1-4; TRBD1 might be the D (5 bases). V lost 4 bases and J 8 bases, leaving 11 bases between the germline ends. Germline V gene lookup returns CDR1 LNHNV and CDR2 YYDKDF (reference sequence). The CDR3 extends over 13 amino acids. CDR3 DNA: TGTGCCACCAGCACAGGGTTTCGGGAAAAACTGTTTTTT. It translates to CATSTGFREKLFF. Supplemented by reference TRBV15 and TRBJ1-4, the full variable domain reads DAMVIQNPRYQVTQFGKPVTLSCSQTLNHNVMYWYQQKSSQAPKLLFHYYDKDFNNEADTPDNFQSRRPNTSFCFLDIRSPGLGDTAMYLCATSTGFREKLFFGSGTQLSVL.

This clone was seen a few times. This chain joins TRBV29-1 and TRBJ1-2, with D possibly TRBD1 on 5 matching bases. V was cut by 0 bases and J by 3 bases, with 14 bases left in between. The CDR3 has 15 amino acids. The germline V gene has CDR1 SQVTM and CDR2 ANQGSEA. CDR3 region: CSVEDRSGIYYGYTF. In DNA, the CDR3 is TGCAGCGTTGAAGATCGGTCAGGGATCTACTATGGCTACACCTTC.

CDR3 amino acids: CASSLAPPGAAPNEQFF. CDR3 nucleotide sequence: TGTGCCAGCAGCTTGGCCCCCCCGGGCGCGGCGCCAAATGAGCAGTTCTTC. The chain is built from TRBV5-6 and TRBJ2-1; no reliable D call. Trimming stripped 0 bases from V and 7 bases from J, with 20 bases between. The germline V gene encodes CDR1 SGHDT and CDR2 YYEEEE. This CDR3 is built from 17 residues.

This clone has only one observation. The genes are TRBV5-6 and TRBJ1-6; TRBD1 aligns across 8 bases. V lost 4 bases and J lost 8; bases outside the gene matches: 5. Germline CDR1 reads SGHDT; CDR2 reads YYEEEE. The CDR3 sequence is 14 residues long. DNA for the CDR3: TGTGCCAGCAGCCAGGGACAGGCGCATTCACCCCTCCACTTT. Residues: CASSQGQAHSPLHF.

This clone was counted between two and nine times. The chain uses TRBV2 and TRBJ2-3, with a weak D call TRBD1 (6 bases). This CDR3 spans 15 amino acids. Trimming removed 6 bases from V and 3 bases from J, with 16 bases in between. Looked up from germline, CDR1 is SNHLY and CDR2 is FYNNEI. The CDR3 DNA sequence: TGTGCCAGCAGCAACAGGGTAGGGCGAACAGATACGCAGTATTTT. This gives the protein CASSNRVGRTDTQYF. Complete variable domain (other parts from reference TRBV2 and TRBJ2-3): EPEVTQTPSHQVTQMGQEVILRCVPISNHLYFYWYRQILGQKVEFLVSFYNNEISEKSEIFDDQFSVERPDGSNFTLKIRSTKLEDSAMYFCASSNRVGRTDTQYFGPGTRLTVL.

The chain is built from TRBV28 and TRBJ1-1; possibly TRBD1 for D (6 bases). Between the trimmed V and J ends, which lost 6 bases and 5 bases, there was a span of 16 bases. Germline-derived CDR1 and CDR2 are MDHEN and SYDVKM. This CDR3 has 14 amino acids. The CDR3 bases are TGTGCCAGCAGGGAGGGAAGGGGGAATACTGAAGCTTTCTTT. It codes for CASREGRGNTEAFF.

The chain recombines TRBV7-9 with TRBJ2-3; 11 nucleotides agree with TRBD2. The CDR3 loop spans 15 amino acids. The trim removed 5 bases at V and 3 bases at J, leaving 4 bases unmatched. Germline V CDR1 and CDR2: SEHNR, FQNEAQ (reference sequence). CDR3 amino acids: CASSVGTSGTDTQYF. In DNA form, the CDR3 reads TGTGCCAGCAGCGTGGGGACTAGCGGAACAGATACGCAGTATTTT.

The gene calls are TRBV6-5 and TRBJ2-2, with D uncertain. Trimming took 2 bases from V and 4 from J, leaving 8 bases between them. Germline CDR1 MNHEY, CDR2 SVGAGI. CDR3 length equals 14 residues. CDR3 coding DNA: TGTGCCAGCAGTTACGGCCAGGCCACCGGGGAGCTGTTTTTT. Translating gives CASSYGQATGELFF.

The genes are TRBV6-1 and TRBJ2-1; 7 bases are a match to TRBD1. Looked up from germline, CDR1 is MNHNS and CDR2 is SASEGT. With V trimmed by 6 bases and J by 4 bases, 9 bases remained unmatched. The CDR3 has 15 amino acids. The CDR3 DNA is TGTGCCAGCAGCGGTAGGGACAGCGCTTACAATGAGCAGTTCTTC. Its protein is CASSGRDSAYNEQFF.

The chain carries TRBV7-9 and TRBJ2-7; 7 bases are shared with TRBD1. The CDR3 is 12 residues long. Germline trimming cut 6 bases from V and 7 bases from J; bases unmatched to any gene: 6. Germline V lookup: CDR1 SEHNR, CDR2 FQNEAQ (reference sequence). In nucleotides, the CDR3 is TGTGCCAGCAGACGACAGGGCGAAGAGCAGTACTTC. Translation gives CASRRQGEEQYF.

The chain links TRBV5-6 to TRBJ2-7; possibly TRBD1 for D (6 bases). The CDR3 contains 13 residues. Germline V gene lookup returns CDR1 SGHDT and CDR2 YYEEEE. V lost 4 bases, J lost 3 bases, and 11 bases lay in between. The CDR3 DNA follows: TGTGCCAGCAGCGTCGGACAGCTCTACGAGCAGTACTTC. It encodes CASSVGQLYEQYF.

The rearrangement uses TRBV27 and TRBJ1-2, with unresolved D. Germline V gives CDR1 MNHEY, CDR2 SMNVEV (reference sequence). The CDR3 is made up of 14 amino acids. With 7 bases removed from V and 0 bases from J, the gap between germline ends came to 12 bases. DNA for the CDR3: TGTGCCAGCACCTCCCTCGAAGCTAACTATGGCTACACCTTC. Protein product: CASTSLEANYGYTF.

This clone has more than one count but fewer than ten. The J gene is TRBJ2-2, the V gene TRBV6-5, with D possibly matching TRBD1 (5 bases). Germline assignment: CDR1 MNHEY and CDR2 SVGAGI. CDR3 length: 14 amino acids. V was shortened by 5 bases and J by 0 bases, with 7 bases between the two germline ends. The CDR3 region has the DNA TGTGCCAGCAGTCAGGGCACGAACACCGGGGAGCTGTTTTTT. It translates to CASSQGTNTGELFF.

The chain is built from TRBV5-6 and TRBJ2-7; D remains unclear. Trimming took 2 bases from V and 4 from J, leaving 13 bases between them. This CDR3 contains 14 residues. Per germline, CDR1 SGHDT and CDR2 YYEEEE. The CDR3 DNA follows: TGTGCCAGCAGCTTTTCCCTCCGCGAGTACGAGCAGTACTTC. Amino acids: CASSFSLREYEQYF.

This clone was recorded only once. This chain links TRBV27 with TRBJ2-3, with unresolved D. The germline gives CDR1 MNHEY, CDR2 SMNVEV (reference sequence). V was shortened by 3 bases and J by 4 bases, with 11 bases between the two germline ends. The CDR3 covers 14 residues. The DNA of the CDR3 is TGTGCCAGCAGTTTCGTCGGTGGGGCAGATACGCAGTATTTT. This encodes CASSFVGGADTQYF.

This clone was observed a few times. The rearrangement joins TRBV7-6 to TRBJ1-1; 8 bases agree with TRBD1. The CDR3 is 15 residues long. The ends lost 3 bases at V and 4 bases at J; junction bases unmatched: 7. Germline CDR1 SGHVS, CDR2 FNYEAQ. The DNA for the CDR3 is TGTGCCAGCAGCTTCCAGACAGGGGAAGTCACTGAAGCTTTCTTT. This sequence encodes CASSFQTGEVTEAFF.

V usage is TRBV15 and J usage is TRBJ2-7; no firm D call. CDR1 and CDR2 (germline): LNHNV, YYDKDF (reference sequence). V was cut by 1 base and J by 4 bases, with 8 bases left in between. The CDR3 has 13 residues. CDR3 bases: TGTGCCACCAGCAGAGGAATCGGGTACGAGCAGTACTTC. Translation: CATSRGIGYEQYF.

V usage is TRBV15 and J usage is TRBJ1-1, with D unresolved. Germline lookup yields CDR1 LNHNV and CDR2 YYDKDF (reference sequence). This CDR3 is built from 13 residues. V lost 1 base and J lost 1, with 4 bases in between. CDR3 nucleotide sequence: TGTGCCACCAGCAGAGTGTCGAACACTGAAGCTTTCTTT. Amino acids: CATSRVSNTEAFF.

This clone was seen only a few times. The CDR3 DNA reads as TGTGCCAGCAGAGGAGCAGATTATGGCTACACCTTC. Residues: CASRGADYGYTF. The chain combines TRBV5-4 with TRBJ1-2; D unresolved. With 5 bases removed from V and 5 bases from J, the gap between germline ends came to 10 bases. Germline V gene data show CDR1 as SGHNT and CDR2 as YYREEE (reference sequence). The CDR3 extends over 12 amino acids. Complete variable domain (other parts from reference TRBV5-4 and TRBJ1-2): ETGVTQSPTHLIKTRGQQVTLRCSSQSGHNTVSWYQQALGQGPQFIFQYYREEENGRGNFPPRFSGLQFPNYSSELNVNALELDDSALYLCASRGADYGYTFGSGTRLTVV.

The chain carries TRBV30 and TRBJ2-1, with D unclear. Trimming took 0 bases from V and 4 from J, leaving 7 bases between them. CDR1 and CDR2 (germline): GTSNPN, SVGIG (reference sequence). This CDR3 has 13 amino acids. The CDR3 region has the DNA TGTGCCTGGAGTGTAAGTGAGTACAATGAGCAGTTCTTC. This gives the protein CAWSVSEYNEQFF.

This clone came up once. The CDR3 DNA reads TGTGCCAGCAGCCCGTCGGGACAGCAGAACACTGAAGCTTTCTTT. It specifies CASSPSGQQNTEAFF. The genes are TRBV9 and TRBJ1-1; 7 bases match TRBD1. Germline V gives CDR1 SGDLS, CDR2 YYNGEE. The J segment lost 1 base and the V segment lost 4 bases, leaving 7 bases of the junction unmatched. There are 15 residues in the CDR3. The whole variable domain, remainder taken from reference TRBV9 and TRBJ1-1, is DSGVTQTPKHLITATGQRVTLRCSPRSGDLSVYWYQQSLDQGLQFLIQYYNGEERAKGNILERFSAQQFPDLHSELNLSSLELGDSALYFCASSPSGQQNTEAFFGQGTRLTVV.

The chain recombines TRBV5-4 with TRBJ2-7; D perhaps matches TRBD1 (5 bases). Trimming removed 4 bases from V and 3 bases from J, with 11 bases in between. The CDR3 extends over 13 amino acids. The V gene's germline CDR1 is SGHNT and CDR2 YYREEE (reference sequence). The CDR3 region is CASSMTESYEQYF. In DNA, the CDR3 is TGTGCCAGCAGCATGACAGAGAGCTACGAGCAGTACTTC. Variable domain in full (rest from reference TRBV5-4 and TRBJ2-7): ETGVTQSPTHLIKTRGQQVTLRCSSQSGHNTVSWYQQALGQGPQFIFQYYREEENGRGNFPPRFSGLQFPNYSSELNVNALELDDSALYLCASSMTESYEQYFGPGTRLTVT.